A single sample gave rise to the 10 T cell receptor beta chains below, sequenced in a study of post-analysis software for immune sequencing data. Study results and limitations: Controls had lower frequencies than patients of about 5 TRBV segments, which included TRBV5-6, TRBV5-1 and TRBV20-1.

Libraries were made from TCR beta cDNA, and they carried unique molecular identifiers. TCRdb reprocessed the PCR reads via MiXCR and lists one record per CDR3 protein. Of hundreds of thousands of distinct CDR3 sequences in the sample, roughly three fifths were seen once. Which antigens these TCRs recognize remains unknown. The sequencing input was blood. These receptor sequences come from a girl aged 2-10 years with multiple sclerosis.

The chain uses TRBV10-3 and TRBJ2-3; D might be TRBD1 or TRBD2, each matching 5 bases. Per the germline V gene, CDR1 is ENHRY and CDR2 is SYGVKD. This CDR3 is 16 amino acids long. The ends were cut back, 2 bases at V and 3 bases at J, with 15 bases in the middle. DNA of the CDR3: TGTGCCATCAGTGAGGGGGTCGGGGCGAGTACAGATACGCAGTATTTT. It translates to CAISEGVGASTDTQYF.

This chain joins TRBV20-1 and TRBJ2-7; 7 bases align to TRBD1. CDR1 is DFQATT and CDR2 is SNEGSKA in the germline V gene (reference sequence). V lost 5 bases and J lost 2; bases outside the gene matches: 9. This CDR3 is built from 14 residues. CDR3 in amino acids: CSAGRDSATYEQYF. CDR3 nucleotides: TGCAGTGCTGGCCGGGACAGCGCCACCTACGAGCAGTACTTC.

In its sample, this clonotype was seen once. The chain recombines TRBV27 with TRBJ2-2; the match to TRBD2 covers 7 bases. Per the germline V gene, CDR1 is MNHEY and CDR2 is SMNVEV (reference sequence). The trim removed 0 bases at V and 5 bases at J, leaving 12 bases unmatched. The CDR3 is 18 residues long. The CDR3 nucleotides are TGTGCCAGCAGTTTATCCCCCAGCGGGGTTGTGGGTACCGGGGAGCTGTTTTTT. Translation gives CASSLSPSGVVGTGELFF.

With regard to this clonotype: A much larger clone lies one base from this, so it may be a read error. This rearrangement joins TRBV20-1 to TRBJ2-1, with TRBD2 matching over 11 bases. Trimming removed 5 bases from V and 6 bases from J; junction bases left unmatched: 12. The CDR3 runs to 16 residues. Germline V gives CDR1 DFQATT, CDR2 SNEGSKA (reference sequence). The CDR3 bases are TGCAGTGCTTCTAACCAGGGGCTAGCGGGGGGCAATGAGCAGTTCTTC. This translates into CSASNQGLAGGNEQFF.

The rearrangement links TRBV6-1 to TRBJ1-3; a weak D match, TRBD1 (5 bases). Germline values: CDR1 MNHNS, CDR2 SASEGT. The CDR3 is 15 residues long. Trimming left V 2 bases short and J 3 bases short, with 11 bases between. This CDR3 is CASSELATDGNTIYF. For the CDR3, the DNA is TGTGCCAGCAGTGAACTCGCGACAGATGGAAACACCATATATTTT.

The chain combines TRBV20-1 with TRBJ2-3; 7 bases line up with TRBD2. Germline V lookup: CDR1 DFQATT, CDR2 SNEGSKA (reference sequence). This CDR3 has 12 residues. V dropped 3 bases and J dropped 6; count of bases not matched to a gene: 3. The CDR3 loop reads CSASGGLDTQYF. The CDR3 DNA reads TGCAGTGCTAGCGGGGGGTTGGATACGCAGTATTTT.

The CDR3 DNA reads as TGCAGTGCTAGCCCTGCGACTAGCAGCCAAGAGACCCAGTACTTC. This encodes CSASPATSSQETQYF. This chain connects TRBV20-1 to TRBJ2-7; 7 bases map to TRBD2. The DNA end is more similar to TRBJ2-5, so the J call may be wrong. CDR3 length equals 15 residues. Germline V lookup: CDR1 DFQATT, CDR2 SNEGSKA (reference sequence).

CDR3 nucleotides: TGTGCCATCAGTGAGTGGAATCTGGGACAGGTAACTTCCTACGAGCAGTACTTC. Its translation is CAISEWNLGQVTSYEQYF. V and J are TRBV10-3 and TRBJ2-7, with TRBD1 matching 8 bases. From germline, CDR1 is ENHRY and CDR2 SYGVKD. There are 18 residues in the CDR3. V was clipped by 1 base and J by 1 base; unmatched bases: 12.

The V and J genes are TRBV29-1 and TRBJ2-3; 10 bases align to TRBD1. Germline CDR1 and CDR2: SQVTM and ANQGSEA. The CDR3 sequence is 15 residues long. J lost 4 bases, V lost 4 bases, and 8 bases had no gene match. The chain's CDR3 is CSVVVSGQGADTQYF. The CDR3 region has the DNA TGCAGCGTTGTCGTGTCCGGACAGGGGGCAGATACGCAGTATTTT.

A few counts support this clonotype. The chain links TRBV28 to TRBJ2-3; D gene unclear. V dropped 2 bases and J dropped 0 bases, with 9 bases sitting between them. This CDR3 spans 15 amino acids. Germline V gene lookup returns CDR1 MDHEN and CDR2 SYDVKM. This CDR3 is CASSLDLLSTDTQYF. As DNA, the CDR3 is TGTGCCAGCAGTTTAGACCTTCTTAGCACAGATACGCAGTATTTT. Variable domain in full (rest from reference TRBV28 and TRBJ2-3): DVKVTQSSRYLVKRTGEKVFLECVQDMDHENMFWYRQDPGLGLRLIYFSYDVKMKEKGDIPEGYSVSREKKERFSLILESASTNQTSMYLCASSLDLLSTDTQYFGPGTRLTVL.